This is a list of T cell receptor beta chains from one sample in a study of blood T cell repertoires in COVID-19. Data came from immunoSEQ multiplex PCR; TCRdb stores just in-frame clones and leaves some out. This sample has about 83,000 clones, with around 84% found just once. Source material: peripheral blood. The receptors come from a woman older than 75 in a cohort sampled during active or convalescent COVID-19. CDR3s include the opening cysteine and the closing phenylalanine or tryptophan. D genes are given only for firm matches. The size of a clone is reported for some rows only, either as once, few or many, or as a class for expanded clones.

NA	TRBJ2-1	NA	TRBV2	TGTGCCAGCAATCTAGCGAATGAGCAGTTCTTC	CASNLANEQFF
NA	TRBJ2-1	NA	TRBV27	TGTGCCAGCAGTTTATCTTTGTGGCAGAATTCCTACAATGAGCAGTTCTTC	CASSLSLWQNSYNEQFF
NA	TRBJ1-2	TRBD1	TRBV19	TGTGCCAGTACCAGTGCGGGGACAGGGGGCTATGGCTACACCTTC	CASTSAGTGGYGYTF
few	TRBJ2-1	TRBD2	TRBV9	TGTGCCAGCAGCGTAAACAGCGGGAGCCACAATGAGCAGTTCTTC	CASSVNSGSHNEQFF
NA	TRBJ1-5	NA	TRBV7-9	TGTGCCAGCAGCTTACTTTCTAATCAGCCCCAGCATTTT	CASSLLSNQPQHF
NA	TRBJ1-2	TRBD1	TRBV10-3	TGTGCCATCAGTGACAGGGGACAGGGGTTGGGAGGCTACACCTTC	CAISDRGQGLGGYTF
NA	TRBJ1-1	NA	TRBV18	TGTGCCAGCTCGGGCAATCCGGGACACCTGAACACTGAAGCTTTCTTT	CASSGNPGHLNTEAFF
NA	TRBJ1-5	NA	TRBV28	TGTGCCAGCAGTTCCCCCGCAGCGGTGGGTCCCCAGCATTTT	CASSSPAAVGPQHF
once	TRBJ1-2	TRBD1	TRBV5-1	TGCGCCAGCAGCTATGGACAGGGCAGTGGCTACACCTTC	CASSYGQGSGYTF
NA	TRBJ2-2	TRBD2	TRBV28	TGTGCCAGCTTGACGGGAGGGCCCGGCACCGGGGAGCTGTTTTTT	CASLTGGPGTGELFF
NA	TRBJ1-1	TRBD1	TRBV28	TGTGCCAGCAGTCCCCCCAGGGGGTCCATTGAAGCTTTCTTT	CASSPPRGSIEAFF
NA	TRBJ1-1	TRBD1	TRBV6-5	TGTGCCAGCAGACCTCGGACAGGGGTCGGCACTGAAGCTTTCTTT	CASRPRTGVGTEAFF
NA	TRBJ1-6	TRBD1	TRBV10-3	TGTGCCATCAGTGAAGGGACAGGGAGGAATTCACCCCTCCACTTT	CAISEGTGRNSPLHF
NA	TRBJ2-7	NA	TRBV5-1	TGCGCCAGCAGCCCGGGGGTATTAAGCTCCTACGAGCAGTACTTC	CASSPGVLSSYEQYF
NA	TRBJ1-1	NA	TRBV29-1	TGCAGCGTTGTAGGGGTATTGAACACTGAAGCTTTCTTT	CSVVGVLNTEAFF
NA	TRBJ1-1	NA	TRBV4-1	TGCGCCAGCAGCCAATATCCGGGGAACACTGAAGCTTTCTTT	CASSQYPGNTEAFF
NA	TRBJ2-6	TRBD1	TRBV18	TGTGCCAGCTCACCACCGGGACAGGTTTTGTCTGGGGCCAACGTCCTGACTTTC	CASSPPGQVLSGANVLTF
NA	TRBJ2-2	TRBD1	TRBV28	TGTGCCAGCTGCCGAACAGGGGTTGACACCGGGGAGCTGTTTTTT	CASCRTGVDTGELFF
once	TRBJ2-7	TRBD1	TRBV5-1	TGCGCCAGCAGCTTGGAATGGGACAGCTCCTACGAGCAGTACTTC	CASSLEWDSSYEQYF
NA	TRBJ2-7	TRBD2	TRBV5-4	TGTGCCAGCAGCTTGTTACGCGGGAGCTACGAGCAGTACTTC	CASSLLRGSYEQYF
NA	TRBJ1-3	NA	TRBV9	TGTGCCAGCAGCCCTCAGCCGGGAGGAACTGGAAACACCATATATTTT	CASSPQPGGTGNTIYF
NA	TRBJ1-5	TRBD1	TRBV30	TGTGCCTGGAGGAGAGCGGGACAGGGAATTTATCAGCCCCAGCATTTT	CAWRRAGQGIYQPQHF
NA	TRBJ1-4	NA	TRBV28	TGTGCCAGCAGTTCGTATCGTTCGGAGCCTAATGAAAAACTGTTTTTT	CASSSYRSEPNEKLFF
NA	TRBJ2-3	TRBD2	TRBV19	TGTGCCAGTAGGACTAGCGGGAGACGTGAGACAGATACGCAGTATTTT	CASRTSGRRETDTQYF
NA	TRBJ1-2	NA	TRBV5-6	TGTGCCAGCAGCACGGACAGTAACTATGGCTACACCTTC	CASSTDSNYGYTF
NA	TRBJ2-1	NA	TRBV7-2	TGTGCCAGCAGCCCCCGTTACAATGAGCAGTTCTTC	CASSPRYNEQFF
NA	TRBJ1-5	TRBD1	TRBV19	TGTGCCAGTAGTACCACACAGGGGGCTTATCAGCCCCAGCATTTT	CASSTTQGAYQPQHF
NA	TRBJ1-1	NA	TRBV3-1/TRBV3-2	TGTGCCAGCAGCCAAGCGCAGGGATCCACTGAAGCTTTCTTT	CASSQAQGSTEAFF
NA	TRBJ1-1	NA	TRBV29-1	TGCAGCGTTGAAACGACAGGGAACACTGAAGCTTTCTTT	CSVETTGNTEAFF
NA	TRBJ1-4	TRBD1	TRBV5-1	TGCGCCAGCAGCTTAGAGGCAGGGGGCACGCTGTCTAATGAAAAACTGTTTTTT	CASSLEAGGTLSNEKLFF
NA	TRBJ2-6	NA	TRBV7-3	TGTGCCAGCAGCTATCAGGGGTCTGGGGCCAACGTCCTGACTTTC	CASSYQGSGANVLTF
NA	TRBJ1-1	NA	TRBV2	TGTGCCAGCAAACAGGGCGGCACTGAAGCTTTCTTT	CASKQGGTEAFF
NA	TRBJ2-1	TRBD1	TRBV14	TGTGCCAGCAGCCAAATTTCCAGGGGGCCCTTGCAGCAGTTCTTC	CASSQISRGPLQQFF
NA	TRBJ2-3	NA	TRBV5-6	TGTGCCAGCAGCTTGGTCAGTGTCCCAGATACGCAGTATTTT	CASSLVSVPDTQYF
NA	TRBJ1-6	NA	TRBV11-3	TGTGCCAGCAGCTTAGTGAGCGGAGGGCCCCTCCACTTT	CASSLVSGGPLHF
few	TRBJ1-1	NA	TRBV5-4	TGTGCCAGCAGCCTGCAGGGGACCTGGGGCACTGAAGCTTTCTTT	CASSLQGTWGTEAFF
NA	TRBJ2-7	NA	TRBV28	TGTGCCAGCAGTTTAGAGATAGTCGGGTCCTACGAGCAGTACTTC	CASSLEIVGSYEQYF
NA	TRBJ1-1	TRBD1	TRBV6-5	TGTGCCAGCAGTCGGGACAGGGAAGCTTTCTTT	CASSRDREAFF
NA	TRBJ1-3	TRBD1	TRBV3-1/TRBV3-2	TGTGCCAGCAGCCAAGGATTAGAGGGGGCAGTTGGAAACACCATATATTTT	CASSQGLEGAVGNTIYF
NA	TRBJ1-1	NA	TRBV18	TGTGCCAGCTCACCCGAGGCTCGGGGGGAAGCTTTCTTT	CASSPEARGEAFF
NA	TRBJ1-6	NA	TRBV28	TGTGCCAGCCGGCCTTCGACAGGCCTTAATTCACCCCTCCACTTT	CASRPSTGLNSPLHF
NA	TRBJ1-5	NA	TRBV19	TGTGCCAGTAGTACCAGGGGAACGGGCAATCAGCCCCAGCATTTT	CASSTRGTGNQPQHF
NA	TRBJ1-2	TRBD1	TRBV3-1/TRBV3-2	TGTGCCAGCAGCCCTTGGACAGGGGCTAACTATGGCTACACCTTC	CASSPWTGANYGYTF
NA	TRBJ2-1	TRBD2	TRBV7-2	TGTGCCAGCAGCCCAATAGGGACTAGCTCCCGGAAGAATGGGCAGTTCTTC	CASSPIGTSSRKNGQFF
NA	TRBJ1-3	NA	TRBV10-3	TGTGCCACCGCCCTGGGCGGGCCGGGAAACACCATATATTTT	CATALGGPGNTIYF
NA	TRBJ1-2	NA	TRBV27	TGTGCCAGCAGACCCCCCCAACAGGGCCATGGCTACACCTTC	CASRPPQQGHGYTF
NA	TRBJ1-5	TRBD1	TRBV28	TGTGCCAGCAGTGGGGGGACAGGGTCACGGCCCCAGCATTTT	CASSGGTGSRPQHF
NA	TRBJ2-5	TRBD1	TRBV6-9	TGTGCCAGCCTAGAAACAGGGGTAGGGCTTGCGACCCAGTACTTC	CASLETGVGLATQYF
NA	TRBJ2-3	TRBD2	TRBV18	TGTGCCAGCTCACTCAGACTAGCGGGAGGGAACACAGATACGCAGTATTTT	CASSLRLAGGNTDTQYF
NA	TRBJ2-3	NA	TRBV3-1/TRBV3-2	TGTGCCAGCAGCCAAAGGATGACAGGAAGCACAGATACGCAGTATTTT	CASSQRMTGSTDTQYF
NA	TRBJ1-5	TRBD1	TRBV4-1	TGCGCCAGCAGCCCTCATTTACAGGGGTACGGTCAGCCCCAGCATTTT	CASSPHLQGYGQPQHF
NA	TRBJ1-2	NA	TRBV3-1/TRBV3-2	TGTGCCAGCAGCCCGAGCGGGAGGGCCGTCAATGGCTACACCTTC	CASSPSGRAVNGYTF
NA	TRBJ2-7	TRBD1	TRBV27	TGTGCCAGCAGTTTATCGACAGGGTCCGTCGGCGAGCAGTACTTC	CASSLSTGSVGEQYF
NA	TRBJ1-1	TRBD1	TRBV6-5	TGTGCCAGCAGTATTAGGGACAGGCTGAACACTGAAGCTTTCTTT	CASSIRDRLNTEAFF
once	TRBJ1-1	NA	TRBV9	TGTGCCAGCACCCAAGGAGGAGGGGACCCTGAAGCTTTCTTT	CASTQGGGDPEAFF